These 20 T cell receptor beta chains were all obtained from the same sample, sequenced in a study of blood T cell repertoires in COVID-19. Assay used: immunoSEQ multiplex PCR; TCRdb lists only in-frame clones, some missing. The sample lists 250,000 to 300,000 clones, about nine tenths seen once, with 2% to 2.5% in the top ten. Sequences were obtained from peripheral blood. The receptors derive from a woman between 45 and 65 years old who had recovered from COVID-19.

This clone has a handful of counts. The CDR3 coding sequence is TGTGCCAGCAGTGACAGCCGGAACACTGAAGCTTTCTTT. This translates into CASSDSRNTEAFF. The V gene is TRBV6-6, the J gene TRBJ1-1; D is perhaps TRBD1 (5 bases). There are 13 residues in the CDR3. V lost 5 bases, J lost 1 base, and 8 bases lay in between. Germline values: CDR1 MNHNY, CDR2 SVGAGI (reference sequence).

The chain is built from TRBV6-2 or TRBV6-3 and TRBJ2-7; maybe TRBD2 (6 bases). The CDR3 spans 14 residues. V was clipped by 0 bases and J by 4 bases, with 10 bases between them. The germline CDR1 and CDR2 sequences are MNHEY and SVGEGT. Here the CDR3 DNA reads TGTGCCAGCAGTTACTCAGCGGGCGCTTACGAGCAGTACTTC. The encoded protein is CASSYSAGAYEQYF.

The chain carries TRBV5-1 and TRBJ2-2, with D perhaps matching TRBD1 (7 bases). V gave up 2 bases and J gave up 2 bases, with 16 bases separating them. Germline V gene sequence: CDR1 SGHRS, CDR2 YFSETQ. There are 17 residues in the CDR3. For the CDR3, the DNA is TGCGCCAGCAGCTTAAACGGCCAGGGGGGTAACACCGGGGAGCTGTTTTTT. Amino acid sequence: CASSLNGQGGNTGELFF.

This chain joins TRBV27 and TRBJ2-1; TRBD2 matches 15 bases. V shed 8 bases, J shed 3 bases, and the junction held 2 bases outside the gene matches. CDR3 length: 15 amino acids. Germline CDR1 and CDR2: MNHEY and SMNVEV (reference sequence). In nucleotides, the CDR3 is TGTGCCAGCCGGGGACTAGCGGGAGGCTACAATGAGCAGTTCTTC. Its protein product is CASRGLAGGYNEQFF.

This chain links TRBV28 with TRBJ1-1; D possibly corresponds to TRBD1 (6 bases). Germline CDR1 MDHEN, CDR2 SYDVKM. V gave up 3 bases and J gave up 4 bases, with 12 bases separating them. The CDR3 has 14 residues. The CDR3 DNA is TGTGCCAGCAGTTTCTACAGGGTTGGCACTGAAGCTTTCTTT. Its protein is CASSFYRVGTEAFF. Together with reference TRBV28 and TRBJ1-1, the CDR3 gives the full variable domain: DVKVTQSSRYLVKRTGEKVFLECVQDMDHENMFWYRQDPGLGLRLIYFSYDVKMKEKGDIPEGYSVSREKKERFSLILESASTNQTSMYLCASSFYRVGTEAFFGQGTRLTVV.

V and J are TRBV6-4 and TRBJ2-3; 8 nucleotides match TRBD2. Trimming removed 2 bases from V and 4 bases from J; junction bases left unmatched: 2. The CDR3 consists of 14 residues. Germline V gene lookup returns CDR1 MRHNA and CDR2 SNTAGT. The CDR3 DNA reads TGTGCCAGCAGTGACGGACTAGCCGCAGATACGCAGTATTTT. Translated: CASSDGLAADTQYF.

CDR3 loop: CSASSGIVATGELFF. CDR3 coding DNA: TGCAGTGCTAGTTCCGGGATCGTGGCCACCGGGGAGCTGTTTTTT. The rearrangement uses TRBV20-1 and TRBJ2-2; D is possibly TRBD2 (5 bases). V gave up 3 bases and J gave up 4 bases, with 15 bases separating them. The CDR3 is 15 amino acids. Germline CDR1 DFQATT, CDR2 SNEGSKA (reference sequence).

CDR3 loop: CSVVGAADGGYEQYF. In nucleotides, the CDR3 is TGCAGCGTTGTAGGCGCAGCGGACGGAGGCTACGAGCAGTACTTC. This rearrangement joins TRBV29-1 to TRBJ2-7; weak D call: TRBD2 (5 bases). CDR3 length: 15 amino acids. In germline, CDR1 is SQVTM, CDR2 ANQGSEA. The germline V and J ends were trimmed by 4 bases and 3 bases, with 19 bases remaining between them.

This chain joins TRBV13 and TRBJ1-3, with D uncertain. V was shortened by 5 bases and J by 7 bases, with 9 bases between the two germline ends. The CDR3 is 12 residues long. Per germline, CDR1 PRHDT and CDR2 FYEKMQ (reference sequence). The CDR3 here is CASSPMSNTIYF. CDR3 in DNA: TGTGCCAGCAGCCCCATGAGTAACACCATATATTTT.

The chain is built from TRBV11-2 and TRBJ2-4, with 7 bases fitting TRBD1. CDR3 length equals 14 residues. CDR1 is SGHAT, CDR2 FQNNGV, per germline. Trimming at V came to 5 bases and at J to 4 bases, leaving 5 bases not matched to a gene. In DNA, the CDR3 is TGTGCCAGCAGCCCGGACAGGTTAAAAAACATTCAGTACTTC. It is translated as CASSPDRLKNIQYF.

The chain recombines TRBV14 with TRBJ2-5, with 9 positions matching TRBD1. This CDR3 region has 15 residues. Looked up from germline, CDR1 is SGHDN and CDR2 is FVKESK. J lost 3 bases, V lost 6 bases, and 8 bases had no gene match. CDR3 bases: TGTGCCAGCAGTCGCCACCGGGACAGGGAAGAGACCCAGTACTTC. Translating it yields CASSRHRDREETQYF.

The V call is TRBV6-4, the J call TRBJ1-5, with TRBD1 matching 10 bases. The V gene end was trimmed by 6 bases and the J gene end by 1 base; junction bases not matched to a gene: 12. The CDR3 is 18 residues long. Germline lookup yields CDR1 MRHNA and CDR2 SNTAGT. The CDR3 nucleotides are TGTGCCAGCAGAGAATCACTCCCGGGACAGGGGAGCAATCAGCCCCAGCATTTT. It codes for CASRESLPGQGSNQPQHF.

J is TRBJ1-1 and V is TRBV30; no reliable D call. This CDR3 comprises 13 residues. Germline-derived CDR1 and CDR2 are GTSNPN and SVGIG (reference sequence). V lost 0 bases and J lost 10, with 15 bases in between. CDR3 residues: CAWSVRGDTGAFF. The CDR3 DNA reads TGTGCCTGGAGTGTAAGAGGCGATACGGGAGCTTTCTTT. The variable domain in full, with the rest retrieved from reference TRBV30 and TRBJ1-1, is SQTIHQWPATLVQPVGSPLSLECTVEGTSNPNLYWYRQAAGRGLQLLFYSVGIGQISSEVPQNLSASRPQDRQFILSSKKLLLSDSGFYLCAWSVRGDTGAFFGQGTRLTVV.

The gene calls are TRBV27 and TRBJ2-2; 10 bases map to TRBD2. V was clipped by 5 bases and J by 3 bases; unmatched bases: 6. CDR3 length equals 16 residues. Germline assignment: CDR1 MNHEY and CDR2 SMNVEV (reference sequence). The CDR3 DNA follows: TGTGCCAGCAGTCGATCTAGCGGGGGCCACACCGGGGAGCTGTTTTTT. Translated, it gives CASSRSSGGHTGELFF.

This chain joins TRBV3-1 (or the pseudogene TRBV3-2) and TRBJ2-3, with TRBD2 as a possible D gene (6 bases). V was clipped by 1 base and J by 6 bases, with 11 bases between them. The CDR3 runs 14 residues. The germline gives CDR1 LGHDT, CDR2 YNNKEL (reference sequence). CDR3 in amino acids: CASSQASVADTQYF. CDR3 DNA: TGTGCCAGCAGCCAAGCTAGCGTGGCGGATACGCAGTATTTT.

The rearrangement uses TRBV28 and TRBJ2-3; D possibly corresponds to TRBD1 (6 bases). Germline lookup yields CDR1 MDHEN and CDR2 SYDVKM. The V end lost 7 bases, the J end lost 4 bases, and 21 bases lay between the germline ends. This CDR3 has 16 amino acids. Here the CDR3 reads CASTNTQGRRSDTQYF. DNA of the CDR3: TGTGCCAGCACCAATACACAGGGTCGGCGGTCAGATACGCAGTATTTT.

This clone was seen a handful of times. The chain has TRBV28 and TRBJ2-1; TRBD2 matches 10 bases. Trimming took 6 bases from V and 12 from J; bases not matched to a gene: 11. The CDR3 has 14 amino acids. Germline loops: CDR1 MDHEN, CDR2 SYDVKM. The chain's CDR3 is CASSTLPSGRRQFF. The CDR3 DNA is TGTGCCAGCAGCACCCTTCCTAGCGGGAGAAGGCAGTTCTTC.

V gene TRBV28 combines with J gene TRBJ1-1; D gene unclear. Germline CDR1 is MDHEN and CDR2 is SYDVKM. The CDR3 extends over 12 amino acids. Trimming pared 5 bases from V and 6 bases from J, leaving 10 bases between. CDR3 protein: CASSVGVSEAFF. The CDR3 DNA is TGTGCCAGCAGTGTCGGTGTCTCTGAAGCTTTCTTT. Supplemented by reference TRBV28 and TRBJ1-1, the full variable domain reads DVKVTQSSRYLVKRTGEKVFLECVQDMDHENMFWYRQDPGLGLRLIYFSYDVKMKEKGDIPEGYSVSREKKERFSLILESASTNQTSMYLCASSVGVSEAFFGQGTRLTVV.

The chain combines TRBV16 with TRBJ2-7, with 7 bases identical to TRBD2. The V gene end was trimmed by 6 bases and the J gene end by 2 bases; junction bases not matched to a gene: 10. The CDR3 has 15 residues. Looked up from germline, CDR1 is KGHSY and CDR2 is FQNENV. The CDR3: CASRPIAGQPYEQYF. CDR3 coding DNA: TGTGCCAGCAGACCCATAGCGGGCCAACCCTACGAGCAGTACTTC. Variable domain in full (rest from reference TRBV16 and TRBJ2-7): GEEVAQTPKHLVRGEGQKAKLYCAPIKGHSYVFWYQQVLKNEFKFLISFQNENVFDETGMPKERFSAKCLPNSPCSLEIQATKLEDSAVYFCASRPIAGQPYEQYFGPGTRLTVT.

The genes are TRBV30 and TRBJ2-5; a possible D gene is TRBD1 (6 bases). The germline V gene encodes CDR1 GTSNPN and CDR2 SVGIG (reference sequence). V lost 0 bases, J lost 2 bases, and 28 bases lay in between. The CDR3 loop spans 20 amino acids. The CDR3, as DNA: TGTGCCTGGAGTGTAATGACGTCGGGGCCTCGCCTGGACAGACAAGAGACCCAGTACTTC. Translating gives CAWSVMTSGPRLDRQETQYF.